A single sample is the source of the 18 T cell receptor beta chains below, sequenced in a study of OX40 agonist ivuxolimab in advanced cancers. Preparation of the library involved the immunoSEQ multiplex PCR assay. Drawn from immuneACCESS, this table holds only the in-frame rearrangements with V and J called that TCRdb kept. Clones are partly lost; checked studies trace under half to an unresolved V gene and leave the rest unexplained. The sample table holds 15,000 to 20,000 clones, of which over 80% were seen once. Of the sample, under 35% falls within the top ten clones. Sequencing used CD4+ or CD8+ T cells sorted from blood, obtained in a trial of the OX40 agonist ivuxolimab. These receptors originate from an adult with an advanced solid tumor such as melanoma, head and neck, liver or kidney cancer.

V is TRBV7-9 and J is TRBJ2-7; D unclear. In germline, CDR1 is SEHNR, CDR2 FQNEAQ (reference sequence). This CDR3 is built from 13 residues. Trimming took 5 bases from V and 5 from J, leaving 13 bases between them. The CDR3 bases are TGTGCCAGCAGCGATAGGGCCTCGAACGAGCAGTACTTC. Amino acids: CASSDRASNEQYF.

The rearrangement joins TRBV28 to TRBJ1-2, with TRBD1 matching 8 bases. Germline CDR1 reads MDHEN; CDR2 reads SYDVKM. J gave up 4 bases and V 3 bases, and 10 bases lay outside the gene matches. The CDR3 runs to 16 residues. The CDR3 DNA reads TGTGCCAGCAGTTTTAGGACAGGGATGGGGGGCTATGGCTACACCTTC. This codes for CASSFRTGMGGYGYTF.

This clone was counted a single time. The chain couples TRBV27 to TRBJ2-7; TRBD2 matches 8 bases. Unmatched junction bases numbered 9, after V lost 5 bases and J lost 3 bases. This CDR3 has 15 residues. Germline CDR1 is MNHEY and CDR2 is SMNVEV (reference sequence). The CDR3, as DNA: TGTGCCAGCAGTCTGTCGGCTAGCGGGCACTACGAGCAGTACTTC. Encoded protein: CASSLSASGHYEQYF.

This clone was found once. This chain links TRBV28 with TRBJ1-1; D perhaps matches TRBD1 (6 bases). The CDR3 is 11 residues long. V was cut by 2 bases and J by 11 bases, with 9 bases left in between. The germline CDR1 and CDR2 sequences are MDHEN and SYDVKM. CDR3 amino acids: CASSLGDRAFF. As DNA, the CDR3 is TGTGCCAGCAGTTTAGGAGACAGGGCTTTCTTT.

The CDR3 protein is CASSPGTGSTDTQYF. The DNA for the CDR3 is TGTGCCAGCAGTCCCGGGACAGGCTCCACAGATACGCAGTATTTT. This chain joins TRBV2 and TRBJ2-3; 8 bases agree with TRBD1. CDR3 size: 15 residues. The V gene's germline CDR1 is SNHLY and CDR2 FYNNEI. V gave up 5 bases and J gave up 2 bases; unmatched junction bases: 6.

This clone was seen just once. The chain joins TRBV27 to TRBJ2-7, with 7 bases that match TRBD2. This CDR3 is built from 15 residues. With V trimmed by 3 bases and J by 0 bases, 5 bases remained unmatched. Germline loops: CDR1 MNHEY, CDR2 SMNVEV (reference sequence). The CDR3 reads CASSFYGGGSYEQYF. CDR3 coding DNA: TGTGCCAGCAGTTTTTATGGGGGGGGCTCCTACGAGCAGTACTTC.

The V call is TRBV5-1, the J call TRBJ1-2; no reliable D call. The CDR3 spans 14 residues. Germline loops: CDR1 SGHRS, CDR2 YFSETQ. V lost 5 bases and J 0 bases, leaving 11 bases between the germline ends. This CDR3 is CASSPTGSNYGYTF. The CDR3 coding sequence is TGCGCCAGCAGTCCCACCGGATCTAACTATGGCTACACCTTC.

The chain combines TRBV5-6 with TRBJ1-2; D remains unclear. CDR3 size: 14 residues. Trimming pared 1 base from V and 4 bases from J, leaving 11 bases between. The germline V gene encodes CDR1 SGHDT and CDR2 YYEEEE. The CDR3 is CASSLPPDLYGYTF. The CDR3 bases are TGTGCCAGCAGCTTGCCCCCGGACCTCTATGGCTACACCTTC.

The chain combines TRBV4-1 with TRBJ1-1; D call uncertain. The ends were cut back, 0 bases at V and 1 base at J, with 12 bases in the middle. This CDR3 has 16 amino acids. Germline V gives CDR1 MGHRA, CDR2 YSYEKL. The CDR3 spells CASSQDGQESNTEAFF. CDR3 DNA sequence: TGCGCCAGCAGCCAAGATGGGCAAGAATCGAACACTGAAGCTTTCTTT.

V usage is TRBV13 and J usage is TRBJ1-1; no clear D gene. Germline CDR1 is PRHDT and CDR2 is FYEKMQ (reference sequence). This CDR3 comprises 15 residues. V lost 1 base, J lost 5 bases, and 14 bases lay in between. The CDR3 region is CASSLVGLGNTEAFF. The CDR3 DNA follows: TGTGCCAGCAGCTTAGTAGGGTTGGGGAATACTGAAGCTTTCTTT.

The chain has TRBV4-2 and TRBJ2-1; TRBD1 matches 10 bases. The CDR3 has 16 residues. The V gene end was trimmed by 0 bases and the J gene end by 8 bases; junction bases not matched to a gene: 7. CDR1 is LGHNA and CDR2 is YNFKEQ in the germline V gene. CDR3 in amino acids: CASSQDRQGAADEQFF. CDR3 nucleotide sequence: TGTGCCAGCAGCCAAGATCGACAGGGGGCGGCGGATGAGCAGTTCTTC.

The chain is built from TRBV11-2 and TRBJ2-3, with TRBD1 as a possible D gene (5 bases). The germline V gene encodes CDR1 SGHAT and CDR2 FQNNGV. The CDR3 length is 14 residues. V was pared by 8 bases and J by 1 base, with 13 bases between. The CDR3 region is CASGRGLGTDTQYF. The CDR3 DNA is TGTGCCAGCGGTAGGGGCCTGGGCACAGATACGCAGTATTTT. The full variable domain, in which reference TRBV11-2 and TRBJ2-3 provide the parts outside the CDR3, is EAGVAQSPRYKIIEKRQSVAFWCNPISGHATLYWYQQILGQGPKLLIQFQNNGVVDDSQLPKDRFSAERLKGVDSTLKIQPAKLEDSAVYLCASGRGLGTDTQYFGPGTRLTVL.

This chain joins TRBV4-3 and TRBJ2-3; D call uncertain. This CDR3 region has 13 residues. CDR1 LGHNA and CDR2 YSLEER come from the germline V gene. V lost 0 bases, J lost 4 bases, and 5 bases lay in between. For the CDR3, the DNA is TGCGCCAGCAGCCAAGAAGGGTCAGATACGCAGTATTTT. Its protein product is CASSQEGSDTQYF.

J is TRBJ2-3 and V is TRBV9, with D possibly being TRBD1 (6 bases). Between the trimmed V and J ends, which lost 0 bases and 9 bases, there was a span of 14 bases. The germline gives CDR1 SGDLS, CDR2 YYNGEE. The CDR3 covers 14 residues. CDR3 coding DNA: TGTGCCAGCAGCGTAGGGGGCACGCAGGGGACGCAGTATTTT. This codes for CASSVGGTQGTQYF.

The sample holds one count of this clone. The J gene is TRBJ2-7, the V gene TRBV5-1, with D unresolved. CDR3 length: 13 residues. Germline V CDR1 and CDR2: SGHRS, YFSETQ. The V gene lost 5 bases and the J gene lost 2 bases, with 11 bases spanning the gap. CDR3 in DNA: TGCGCCAGCAGAGTAGGCTTTCCCTACGAGCAGTACTTC. Its translation is CASRVGFPYEQYF.

The chain recombines TRBV9 with TRBJ2-7, with 8 bases lining up with TRBD2. CDR3 length: 15 amino acids. The germline CDR1 and CDR2 sequences are SGDLS and YYNGEE. Unmatched junction bases numbered 10, after V lost 3 bases and J lost 5 bases. The chain's CDR3 is CASSAGVAGRNEQYF. CDR3 nucleotides: TGTGCCAGCAGCGCTGGGGTAGCGGGAAGGAACGAGCAGTACTTC.

This chain uses TRBV10-2 with TRBJ2-1; 10 bases match TRBD1. CDR3 length: 15 residues. Per the germline V gene, CDR1 is WSHSY and CDR2 is SAAADI. The V segment lost 6 bases and the J segment 3 bases; nucleotides outside the gene matches: 5. In DNA form, the CDR3 reads TGCGCCAGCAGCAAGGACAGGGGGGTCTACAATGAGCAGTTCTTC. The encoded protein is CASSKDRGVYNEQFF.

This clone was seen just once. The chain has TRBV2 and TRBJ2-3; TRBD2 matches 10 bases. J lost 9 bases, V lost 2 bases, and 11 bases had no gene match. CDR3 length: 16 amino acids. Germline V lookup: CDR1 SNHLY, CDR2 FYNNEI. The CDR3 nucleotides read TGTGCCAGCAGTGAAAGAAGGTCTAGCGGGAGAGGGACGCAGTATTTT. Protein: CASSERRSSGRGTQYF.